This T cell receptor (beta chain) was recorded in a study of blood T cell repertoires in COVID-19. Across the whole study: Collection of acute and convalescent COVID-19 samples took place in the United States, Italy and Spain.

Recruits, aged about 18 to 95 years, lived in 24 US areas. Categorization into cohorts depended on clinical history that participants reported. This clone showed up just a few times. Method: immunoSEQ multiplex PCR; TCRdb's copy keeps in-frame clones and lacks some. The top ten clones hold 0.95% to 1% of a sample with almost 400,000 clones, over 75% of them seen once. Looked up from germline, CDR1 is MNHEY and CDR2 is SVGAGI. The trim removed 5 bases at V and 4 bases at J, leaving 3 bases unmatched. This CDR3 has 13 amino acids. The chain joins TRBV6-5 to TRBJ1-2; 8 nucleotides align to TRBD1. The specimen sequenced was PBMCs or T cells enriched from blood (not recorded which). This sequence originates from a woman in her thirties with acute COVID-19. CDR3 protein: CASSNRGAYGYTF. The CDR3 DNA reads TGTGCCAGCAGTAACAGGGGGGCCTATGGCTACACCTTC.